One and the same sample provided the 15 T cell receptor beta chains below, sequenced in a study of blood T cell repertoires in COVID-19. Profiling relied on immunoSEQ multiplex PCR, and the TCRdb table lists in-frame clones only, not all of them. The sample holds approximately 270,000 clones, approximately 86% seen once. Sequencing was performed on peripheral blood. All receptors derive from a man older than 75 with acute or convalescent COVID-19.

This chain connects TRBV7-6 to TRBJ1-4, with D tentatively TRBD1 (5 bases). Deletions cut 4 bases from V and 1 base from J, with 13 bases between. This CDR3 is 16 amino acids long. From germline, CDR1 is SGHVS and CDR2 FNYEAQ. Here the CDR3 DNA reads TGTGCCAGCAGCTGGGGAACAGGATTAACTAATGAAAAACTGTTTTTT. Amino acids: CASSWGTGLTNEKLFF.

The chain's CDR3 is CASSPGLGREQQYF. The CDR3 DNA follows: TGTGCCAGCAGCCCCGGACTTGGGAGGGAACAGCAGTACTTC. The V and J genes are TRBV7-2 and TRBJ2-7, with TRBD2 matching over 7 bases. J lost 8 bases, V lost 5 bases, and 12 bases had no gene match. Germline assignment: CDR1 SGHTA and CDR2 FQGNSA. The CDR3 contains 14 residues.

This chain links TRBV2 with TRBJ1-4; 9 bases align to TRBD1. The CDR3 runs to 13 residues. The trim removed 7 bases at V and 6 bases at J, leaving 3 bases unmatched. Germline V gene sequence: CDR1 SNHLY, CDR2 FYNNEI. DNA for the CDR3: TGTGCCAGCAACCGGGACAGGGATGAAAAACTGTTTTTT. This sequence encodes CASNRDRDEKLFF.

V is TRBV4-1 and J is TRBJ1-2; D ambiguous. V was trimmed by 0 bases and J by 8 bases, leaving 16 bases between them. This CDR3 spans 15 amino acids. Germline assignment: CDR1 MGHRA and CDR2 YSYEKL. The CDR3 DNA reads TGCGCCAGCAGCCAAGAGCGGGGAAGCTACAGCGGCTACACCTTC. Translating gives CASSQERGSYSGYTF.

This clone was seen just once. The chain uses TRBV11-2 and TRBJ2-3; tentatively, D is TRBD1 (5 bases). CDR1 is SGHAT, CDR2 FQNNGV, per germline. The CDR3 length is 18 residues. V gave up 5 bases and J gave up 0 bases, with 21 bases separating them. In DNA form, the CDR3 reads TGTGCCAGCAGCCCGCCCCGAGTGGGGCCTCCTAGCACAGATACGCAGTATTTT. Residues: CASSPPRVGPPSTDTQYF.

This clone showed up just once. V and J are TRBV4-3 and TRBJ2-7; a possible D gene is TRBD1 (5 bases). This CDR3 comprises 13 residues. Trimming left V 4 bases short and J 4 bases short, with 11 bases between. Per the germline V gene, CDR1 is LGHNA and CDR2 is YSLEER. The CDR3 nucleotides are TGCGCCAGCAGCCCAGGTTCAGGGTACGAGCAGTACTTC. It encodes CASSPGSGYEQYF.

Only one count was recorded for this clone. This chain connects TRBV19 to TRBJ1-1; TRBD1 aligns across 9 bases. The CDR3 covers 18 residues. V was clipped by 3 bases and J by 0 bases; unmatched bases: 11. Germline CDR1 and CDR2: LNHDA and SQIVND (reference sequence). The CDR3 region has the DNA TGTGCCAGTAGTATTGGGACAGGGTCTCCTTGGGTGAACACTGAAGCTTTCTTT. Amino acid sequence: CASSIGTGSPWVNTEAFF.

The rearrangement joins TRBV5-1 to TRBJ1-2, with D possibly matching TRBD1 (6 bases). V was shortened by 1 base and J by 2 bases, with 9 bases between the two germline ends. The CDR3 consists of 14 residues. Germline loops: CDR1 SGHRS, CDR2 YFSETQ. The CDR3 protein is CASSLLQGNYGYTF. CDR3 in DNA: TGCGCCAGCAGCTTGCTACAGGGAAACTATGGCTACACCTTC.

The chain joins TRBV2 to TRBJ1-2, with no clear D. CDR1 and CDR2 (germline): SNHLY, FYNNEI. The CDR3 runs 15 residues. The V and J ends lost 7 bases and 2 bases respectively, with 17 bases between them. For the CDR3, the DNA is TGTGCCAGCACCCCGGGGAAGGGCTTAAACTATGGCTACACCTTC. This encodes CASTPGKGLNYGYTF. Combining the CDR3 with reference TRBV2 and TRBJ1-2 gives the whole variable domain EPEVTQTPSHQVTQMGQEVILRCVPISNHLYFYWYRQILGQKVEFLVSFYNNEISEKSEIFDDQFSVERPDGSNFTLKIRSTKLEDSAMYFCASTPGKGLNYGYTFGSGTRLTVV.

The V call is TRBV27, the J call TRBJ2-2; TRBD1 is a possible D gene (6 bases). V lost 2 bases and J lost 4, with 14 bases in between. The CDR3 runs to 16 residues. Germline CDR1 MNHEY, CDR2 SMNVEV (reference sequence). Here the CDR3 DNA reads TGTGCCAGCAGTTTACGTCAGGGGTTGGGCACCGGGGAGCTGTTTTTT. Translating it yields CASSLRQGLGTGELFF.

This chain connects TRBV21-1 to TRBJ2-7; the D call TRBD1 from the table was never checked on the DNA. TRBV21-1 is annotated as a pseudogene. The CDR3 is made up of 16 amino acids. CDR3 residues: CASSSPGTESSYEQYF. CDR3 nucleotides: TGTGCCAGCAGCTCTCCCGGGACAGAAAGCTCCTACGAGCAGTACTTC.

The chain links TRBV3-1 (or the pseudogene TRBV3-2) to TRBJ1-1, with 7 bases that match TRBD1. Looked up from germline, CDR1 is LGHDT and CDR2 is YNNKEL (reference sequence). The ends lost 1 base at V and 11 bases at J; junction bases unmatched: 7. The CDR3 runs to 13 residues. The CDR3 nucleotides are TGTGCCAGCAGCCAAGCGCACAGGGGTGGTGCTTTCTTT. As protein: CASSQAHRGGAFF.

J is TRBJ2-5 and V is TRBV21-1; the D call in the table, TRBD2, was not verified against the DNA. TRBV21-1 is marked as a pseudogene. There are 12 residues in the CDR3. CDR3 in amino acids: CASSISGGPQYF. The DNA for the CDR3 is TGTGCCAGCAGCATTAGCGGGGGGCCCCAGTACTTC.

The chain carries TRBV19 and TRBJ2-6; possible D gene TRBD1, 6 bases. The CDR3 totals 16 residues. V lost 5 bases and J 3 bases, leaving 14 bases between the germline ends. CDR1 is LNHDA, CDR2 SQIVND, per germline (reference sequence). CDR3 coding DNA: TGTGCCAGTAGTCTAAATACAGGGTTTGGGGCCAACGTCCTGACTTTC. Its protein is CASSLNTGFGANVLTF.

The chain joins TRBV11-2 to TRBJ2-1, with 8 bases that match TRBD2. V lost 5 bases, J lost 8 bases, and 14 bases stayed unmatched. This CDR3 is 16 amino acids long. Germline lookup yields CDR1 SGHAT and CDR2 FQNNGV. CDR3 amino acids: CASSSPGGGGPYEQFF. DNA of the CDR3: TGTGCCAGCAGCAGCCCGGGTGGCGGGGGGCCGTATGAGCAGTTCTTC.